A single sample gave rise to the 19 T cell receptor beta chains below, sequenced in a study of preoperative IRX-2 immunotherapy in early breast cancer (dated by TCRdb to between 2017 and 2020). The library relied on the immunoSEQ multiplex PCR assay. This immuneACCESS table, as held by TCRdb, lists in-frame sequences with V and J called but not all clones. Of the missing ones, under half trace to an unresolved V gene in checked studies; the others have no known cause. This sample comprises about 19,000 clones, approximately 86% of them detected only once. The ten largest account for approximately 1.1% of the sample. The treatment or condition label on this specimen signifies: preoperative locoregional IRX-2 cytokine immunotherapy. The sequenced sample was lymph node tissue, obtained after IRX-2 immunotherapy. These TCRs come from a human donor with breast cancer.

V usage is TRBV7-8 and J usage is TRBJ1-3; D is undetermined. The CDR3 length is 15 residues. From germline, CDR1 is SGHVS and CDR2 FQNEAQ. V lost 1 base and J 0 bases, leaving 7 bases between the germline ends. CDR3: CASSLDGSSGNTIYF. The CDR3 DNA follows: TGTGCCAGCAGCTTAGATGGGAGCTCTGGAAACACCATATATTTT.

This chain uses TRBV19 with TRBJ2-3, with D perhaps matching TRBD2 (6 bases). Germline CDR1 LNHDA, CDR2 SQIVND (reference sequence). The CDR3 sequence is 16 residues long. The ends were cut back, 3 bases at V and 0 bases at J, with 13 bases in the middle. The CDR3 loop is CASSIIRGTSTDTQYF. Written as DNA, the CDR3 is TGTGCCAGTAGTATTATAAGAGGGACTAGCACAGATACGCAGTATTTT.

In its sample, this clone was seen a few times. The rearrangement links TRBV18 to TRBJ2-2, with a tentative D call TRBD1 (6 bases). V was cut by 2 bases and J by 5 bases, with 15 bases left in between. Germline V gene sequence: CDR1 KGHSH, CDR2 LQKENI. The CDR3 length is 16 residues. For the CDR3, the DNA is TGTGCCAGCTCACCAACCTCACAGGGCCTGACCGGGGAGCTGTTTTTT. It is translated as CASSPTSQGLTGELFF.

The rearrangement links TRBV7-6 to TRBJ1-6, with a weak D call TRBD1 (6 bases). Germline assignment: CDR1 SGHVS and CDR2 FNYEAQ. Trimming pared 1 base from V and 9 bases from J, leaving 13 bases between. This CDR3 region has 15 residues. CDR3 sequence: CASSLGGGASSPLHF. The CDR3 DNA reads as TGTGCCAGCAGCTTAGGTGGGGGCGCGAGTTCACCCCTCCACTTT.

This clone has only one observation. The chain joins TRBV19 to TRBJ1-2; D is uncertain. The CDR3 extends over 14 amino acids. The germline V gene has CDR1 LNHDA and CDR2 SQIVND (reference sequence). V was cut by 3 bases and J by 2 bases, with 10 bases left in between. The CDR3 nucleotides read TGTGCCAGTAGTATTGTAGGGAAGAACTATGGCTACACCTTC. Translating gives CASSIVGKNYGYTF.

This clone was seen just once. The gene calls are TRBV30 and TRBJ2-7; D is uncertain. Trimming left V 2 bases short and J 6 bases short, with 11 bases between. Germline assignment: CDR1 GTSNPN and CDR2 SVGIG (reference sequence). This CDR3 is 12 amino acids long. The CDR3, as DNA: TGTGCCTGGAGTTCCACCCCCGGCGAGCAGTACTTC. It codes for CAWSSTPGEQYF. Filled out from reference TRBV30 and TRBJ2-7, the complete variable domain reads SQTIHQWPATLVQPVGSPLSLECTVEGTSNPNLYWYRQAAGRGLQLLFYSVGIGQISSEVPQNLSASRPQDRQFILSSKKLLLSDSGFYLCAWSSTPGEQYFGPGTRLTVT.

The rearrangement joins TRBV19 to TRBJ1-2; 12 positions match TRBD1. Trimming took 5 bases from V and 8 from J; bases not matched to a gene: 12. The CDR3 has 16 residues. Germline CDR1 LNHDA, CDR2 SQIVND (reference sequence). The CDR3, as DNA: TGTGCCAGTAGTGCCCGGGACAGGGGGCTCGTAAGCGGCTACACCTTC. This encodes CASSARDRGLVSGYTF. Supplemented by reference TRBV19 and TRBJ1-2, the full variable domain reads DGGITQSPKYLFRKEGQNVTLSCEQNLNHDAMYWYRQDPGQGLRLIYYSQIVNDFQKGDIAEGYSVSREKKESFPLTVTSAQKNPTAFYLCASSARDRGLVSGYTFGSGTRLTVV.

V is TRBV7-7 and J is TRBJ1-3; unclear D gene. Germline CDR1 is SSHAT and CDR2 is FNYEAQ (reference sequence). The V end lost 0 bases, the J end lost 0 bases, and 6 bases lay between the germline ends. The length of the CDR3 is 15 residues. CDR3: CASSLAGPSGNTIYF. CDR3 sequence (DNA): TGTGCCAGCAGCTTAGCCGGGCCCTCTGGAAACACCATATATTTT.

The chain employs TRBV19 and TRBJ2-3; the D gene is possibly TRBD2 (6 bases). Germline CDR1 and CDR2: LNHDA and SQIVND (reference sequence). CDR3 length: 15 residues. Trimming took off 3 bases at V and 6 bases at J, with 16 bases between the two ends. The CDR3 protein is CASSIRGREEDTQYF. DNA of the CDR3: TGTGCCAGTAGTATCCGGGGGAGAGAAGAGGATACGCAGTATTTT.

The CDR3 spells CASSPSISGGPHSYEQYF. CDR3 sequence (DNA): TGTGCCAGCTCACCGTCCATCAGCGGGGGGCCACACTCCTACGAGCAGTACTTC. The chain has TRBV18 and TRBJ2-7; 9 bases are shared with TRBD2. Germline trimming cut 3 bases from V and 0 bases from J; bases unmatched to any gene: 12. The CDR3 consists of 18 residues. Germline V gene lookup returns CDR1 KGHSH and CDR2 LQKENI.

The rearrangement joins TRBV2 to TRBJ1-5; 9 bases fit TRBD1. CDR3 size: 15 residues. Germline CDR1 is SNHLY and CDR2 is FYNNEI. After removal of 1 base from V and 6 bases from J, the junction contained 4 bases not matched to a gene. The CDR3 region has the DNA TGTGCCAGCAGTGAAGACAGGGGGCTGGGTCAGCCCCAGCATTTT. Encoded protein: CASSEDRGLGQPQHF. Filled out from reference TRBV2 and TRBJ1-5, the complete variable domain reads EPEVTQTPSHQVTQMGQEVILRCVPISNHLYFYWYRQILGQKVEFLVSFYNNEISEKSEIFDDQFSVERPDGSNFTLKIRSTKLEDSAMYFCASSEDRGLGQPQHFGDGTRLSIL.

The chain couples TRBV29-1 to TRBJ1-3; D perhaps matches TRBD1 (5 bases). The CDR3 length is 12 residues. V gave up 6 bases and J gave up 4 bases, with 10 bases separating them. The germline gives CDR1 SQVTM, CDR2 ANQGSEA. The CDR3 spells CSVQGAGNTIYF. Here the CDR3 DNA reads TGCAGCGTGCAGGGTGCAGGAAACACCATATATTTT. The whole variable domain, filled in from reference TRBV29-1 and TRBJ1-3, reads SAVISQKPSRDICQRGTSLTIQCQVDSQVTMMFWYRQQPGQSLTLIATANQGSEATYESGFVIDKFPISRPNLTFSTLTVSNMSPEDSSIYLCSVQGAGNTIYFGEGSWLTVV.

In this sample, this clone turned up a few times. The CDR3, as DNA: TGTGCCAGCACCCCCGCTAATGAAAAACTGTTTTTT. It yields the protein CASTPANEKLFF. The V and J genes are TRBV6-8 and TRBJ1-4, with D unclear. There are 12 residues in the CDR3. Germline V gene lookup returns CDR1 MNHGY and CDR2 SAAAGT. The V gene lost 7 bases and the J gene lost 3 bases, with 6 bases spanning the gap.

V is TRBV30 and J is TRBJ2-1; no definite D call. Germline CDR1 is GTSNPN and CDR2 is SVGIG (reference sequence). The CDR3 spans 14 residues. Trimming took 3 bases from V and 4 from J, leaving 13 bases between them. The CDR3 reads CAWSKQAEYNEQFF. CDR3 DNA sequence: TGTGCCTGGAGCAAGCAGGCCGAATACAATGAGCAGTTCTTC.

The rearrangement links TRBV12-5 to TRBJ2-1, with unresolved D. From germline, CDR1 is LGHNT and CDR2 FRNRAP. This CDR3 has 11 residues. The CDR3 DNA follows: TGTGCCAGCGCCCTGTTGAAAGAGCAGTTCTTC. This gives the protein CASALLKEQFF.

The chain links TRBV28 to TRBJ2-2, with TRBD1 matching over 7 bases. The CDR3 spans 14 residues. Germline CDR1 and CDR2: MDHEN and SYDVKM. Trimming cost V 2 bases and J 5 bases; bases outside gene matches: 2. CDR3 region: CASSLNRGTGELFF. The CDR3 DNA reads as TGTGCCAGCAGTTTAAACAGGGGAACCGGGGAGCTGTTTTTT. The entire variable domain, with the rest obtained from reference TRBV28 and TRBJ2-2, is as follows: DVKVTQSSRYLVKRTGEKVFLECVQDMDHENMFWYRQDPGLGLRLIYFSYDVKMKEKGDIPEGYSVSREKKERFSLILESASTNQTSMYLCASSLNRGTGELFFGEGSRLTVL.

The rearrangement links TRBV11-3 to TRBJ1-1; TRBD1 matches at 12 bases. The CDR3 totals 18 residues. V dropped 4 bases and J dropped 0; count of bases not matched to a gene: 9. In germline, CDR1 is SGHNT, CDR2 YENEEA. The CDR3 sequence: CASSSGTGGAFMNTEAFF. CDR3 in DNA: TGTGCCAGCAGCTCCGGGACAGGGGGCGCTTTTATGAACACTGAAGCTTTCTTT. The variable domain in full, with the rest retrieved from reference TRBV11-3 and TRBJ1-1, is EAGVVQSPRYKIIEKKQPVAFWCNPISGHNTLYWYLQNLGQGPELLIRYENEEAVDDSQLPKDRFSAERLKGVDSTLKIQPAELGDSAVYLCASSSGTGGAFMNTEAFFGQGTRLTVV.

This chain joins TRBV28 and TRBJ1-1, with D perhaps TRBD1 (6 bases). Germline V gene sequence: CDR1 MDHEN, CDR2 SYDVKM. The germline V and J ends were trimmed by 2 bases and 11 bases, with 15 bases remaining between them. The CDR3 has 13 amino acids. The CDR3 DNA sequence: TGTGCCAGCAGTTTAAGCGGGGGCCGGGGGGCTTTCTTT. It specifies CASSLSGGRGAFF.

The rearrangement uses TRBV19 and TRBJ2-1, with 8 bases aligning to TRBD2. The CDR3 length is 15 residues. J gave up 5 bases and V 6 bases, and 9 bases lay outside the gene matches. The germline gives CDR1 LNHDA, CDR2 SQIVND (reference sequence). The CDR3 spells CASSSILAGNNEQFF. CDR3 coding DNA: TGTGCCAGTAGCTCGATATTAGCGGGAAACAATGAGCAGTTCTTC.